Shown below are 3 T cell receptor beta chains from a single sample sequenced in a study of T cell changes during pregnancy in multiple sclerosis. Assay used: immunoSEQ multiplex PCR; TCRdb lists only in-frame clones, some missing. The data show under 85,000 clones, 94% seen once. The sequencing used peripheral blood, collected in the third trimester of pregnancy. These receptors were obtained from a female donor with multiple sclerosis, enrolled in a pregnancy study.

This clone was counted a single time. This chain connects TRBV11-3 to TRBJ2-7; TRBD1 might be the D (5 bases). The CDR3 runs 13 residues. The germline V gene encodes CDR1 SGHNT and CDR2 YENEEA. V lost 5 bases and J 2 bases, leaving 10 bases between the germline ends. This CDR3 reads CASSRGSAYEQYF. In nucleotides, the CDR3 is TGTGCCAGCAGCAGGGGATCTGCCTACGAGCAGTACTTC.

This chain links TRBV7-8 with TRBJ2-1; TRBD2 matches 8 bases. Germline CDR1 reads SGHVS; CDR2 reads FQNEAQ. The V gene end was trimmed by 1 base and the J gene end by 4 bases; junction bases not matched to a gene: 3. The CDR3 length is 15 residues. The CDR3 nucleotides read TGTGCCAGCAGCTTAGTTCTAGCGGGTTACAATGAGCAGTTCTTC. Its translation is CASSLVLAGYNEQFF. Filled out from reference TRBV7-8 and TRBJ2-1, the complete variable domain reads GAGVSQSPRYKVAKRGQDVALRCDPISGHVSLFWYQQALGQGPEFLTYFQNEAQLDKSGLPSDRFFAERPEGSVSTLKIQRTQQEDSAVYLCASSLVLAGYNEQFFGPGTRLTVL.

J is TRBJ2-2 and V is TRBV7-2; 10 bases map to TRBD2. V was pared by 5 bases and J by 2 bases, with 5 bases of the junction left unmatched. This CDR3 region has 16 residues. The germline gives CDR1 SGHTA, CDR2 FQGNSA. The CDR3 DNA sequence: TGTGCCAGCAGCAACCTAGCGGGGGTAAACACCGGGGAGCTGTTTTTT. Amino acids: CASSNLAGVNTGELFF.